Below, 3 T cell receptor beta chains from the same sample are listed, as sequenced in a study of T cells in localized non-small cell lung cancer. The assay was immunoSEQ multiplex PCR, and TCRdb's table has in-frame clones only and misses some. The table has around 91,000 clones, roughly 87% seen once. The sample in question was peripheral blood, obtained before any cancer treatment. The receptors shown here come from a man aged 40 to 69 with stage I squamous cell lung carcinoma.

The sample holds a few counts of this clone. The V gene is TRBV28, the J gene TRBJ2-7; D gene unclear. Germline V lookup: CDR1 MDHEN, CDR2 SYDVKM. There are 13 residues in the CDR3. V was trimmed by 3 bases and J by 3 bases, leaving 9 bases between them. The CDR3 nucleotides read TGTGCCAGCAGTTTTCTAGAATACTACGAGCAGTACTTC. Its protein is CASSFLEYYEQYF.

The chain recombines TRBV5-6 with TRBJ1-2; D gene uncertain. The germline V and J ends were trimmed by 4 bases and 3 bases, with 10 bases remaining between them. The CDR3 contains 13 residues. The V gene's germline CDR1 is SGHDT and CDR2 YYEEEE. CDR3 coding DNA: TGTGCCAGCAGCCCCGAGAGCGACTATGGCTACACCTTC. This translates into CASSPESDYGYTF.

The chain joins TRBV15 to TRBJ2-7; no reliable D call. CDR1 and CDR2 from the germline V gene are LNHNV and YYDKDF (reference sequence). The length of the CDR3 is 15 residues. Trimming took off 0 bases at V and 0 bases at J, with 9 bases between the two ends. Here the CDR3 reads CATSRDGQSSYEQYF. CDR3 nucleotide sequence: TGTGCCACCAGCAGAGATGGCCAGAGCTCCTACGAGCAGTACTTC.